The clone carrying this TCR beta chain was observed a handful of times. The data originate from a study of T cells in Graves' hyperthyroidism and ophthalmopathy. Study as a whole: Upon initial diagnosis and before any treatment, peripheral blood was collected.

Trimming shortened V by 7 bases and J by 5 bases, and 20 bases separated the two germline ends. The CDR3 contains 15 residues. Germline V gene sequence: CDR1 KGHSH, CDR2 LQKENI. Regions amplified from RNA transcripts were the TCR beta CDR3 regions. With the HTBI primer set, the TCR CDR3 went through a first round of RT-PCR. TCRdb re-called the multiplex PCR reads through MiXCR, storing one row per CDR3 protein. The table has 600,000 to 700,000 distinct CDR3 sequences, roughly 14% seen once. The chain is built from TRBV18 and TRBJ1-1; no definite D call. The sequencing input was blood. The TCR sequence derives from a woman aged 35 to 49 with Graves' ophthalmopathy. The CDR3: CASYRAADTATEAFF. The CDR3 DNA follows: TGTGCCAGCTATAGGGCCGCTGATACAGCGACTGAAGCTTTCTTT. Full variable domain (remainder filled in from reference TRBV18 and TRBJ1-1): NAGVMQNPRHLVRRRGQEARLRCSPMKGHSHVYWYRQLPEEGLKFMVYLQKENIIDESGMPKERFSAEFPKEGPSILRIQQVVRGDSAAYFCASYRAADTATEAFFGQGTRLTVV.